This T cell receptor (beta chain) was recovered during a study of T cell clones after liver transplantation. At the level of the study: In this trial, immunosuppression withdrawal was attempted within 2 years of liver transplant. Tolerance: complete withdrawal held at least one year, liver enzymes staying within twice normal.

Regarding the study as a whole: Graft donor-reactive T cells may have migrated into the graft rather than being deleted. In 5 of 8 subjects, circulating graft-donor-reactive CD4 TCRbeta sequences fell significantly after transplant.

For this clone: The antigen is not known.

V gave up 3 bases and J gave up 4 bases; unmatched junction bases: 7. Per the germline V gene, CDR1 is MNHEY and CDR2 is SMNVEV (reference sequence). The CDR3 runs 15 residues. Clones were sequenced by immunoSEQ multiplex PCR, and TCRdb holds only the in-frame ones, with some missing. The profile shows 65,000 to 85,000 clones, roughly 84% of them singletons. This sequence originates from a human patient who received a liver transplant. Some T cells may be graft donor cells. This sample comprised CD4+ T cells from blood, obtained less than 50 months after liver transplant. The gene calls are TRBV27 and TRBJ2-3; TRBD1 agrees at 7 bases. The CDR3 is CASSLGQTGADTQYF. The CDR3 region has the DNA TGTGCCAGCAGTTTGGGACAGACCGGCGCAGATACGCAGTATTTT.